These 32 T cell receptor beta chains came from one sample sequenced in a study of cytomegalovirus exposure and HLA in healthy donors. Repertoires were generated with immunoSEQ multiplex PCR, while TCRdb's copy carries only in-frame clones and drops some. Of about 180,000 clones in the sample, roughly nine tenths were seen once. Sequencing used PBMCs. Source of these receptors: a man in his late teens or twenties in good health and CMV-seropositive.

Concerning this clone: Sequence at one end of the junction differs from germline and may be a read error. The V and J genes are TRBV7-7 and TRBJ2-7; perhaps TRBD1 as D (5 bases). The CDR3 consists of 13 residues. Germline CDR1 reads SSHAT; CDR2 reads FNYEAQ (reference sequence). Here the CDR3 reads CASSLKTDYEQYF. In nucleotides, the CDR3 is TGTGCTAGCAGCCTCAAGACAGACTACGAGCAGTACTTC.

The chain has TRBV5-1 and TRBJ2-1; TRBD1 matches at 11 bases. The ends lost 3 bases at V and 6 bases at J; junction bases unmatched: 2. The CDR3 runs to 14 residues. Looked up from germline, CDR1 is SGHRS and CDR2 is YFSETQ. CDR3 protein: CASSSGTGGNEQFF. The CDR3 DNA reads as TGCGCCAGCAGCTCCGGGACAGGGGGCAATGAGCAGTTCTTC.

This chain uses TRBV6-5 with TRBJ2-3; D unclear. The CDR3 contains 14 residues. Looked up from germline, CDR1 is MNHEY and CDR2 is SVGAGI. V dropped 1 base and J dropped 6 bases, with 11 bases sitting between them. The CDR3 bases are TGTGCCAGCAGTTACTTAGGTGCCGGGGATACGCAGTATTTT. Translation gives CASSYLGAGDTQYF.

The gene calls are TRBV5-6 and TRBJ2-7; D perhaps matches TRBD2 (5 bases). Trimming stripped 4 bases from V and 7 bases from J, with 18 bases between. CDR1 and CDR2 from the germline V gene are SGHDT and YYEEEE. The CDR3 extends over 14 amino acids. CDR3 sequence reads: CASSNGPESGEQYF. CDR3 sequence (DNA): TGTGCCAGCAGCAACGGACCCGAATCGGGAGAGCAGTACTTC.

The genes are TRBV13 and TRBJ2-3; no clear D gene. The germline V and J ends were trimmed by 3 bases and 5 bases, with 12 bases remaining between them. Germline V gene lookup returns CDR1 PRHDT and CDR2 FYEKMQ (reference sequence). The CDR3 is 14 amino acids. CDR3 DNA sequence: TGTGCCAGCAGCTTGCGAGTAGCTGTAGATACGCAGTATTTT. This encodes CASSLRVAVDTQYF.

CDR3 nucleotides: TGTGCCAGCAGCCGGGACAGCGAAGAGACCCAGTACTTC. Translating gives CASSRDSEETQYF. The chain employs TRBV2 and TRBJ2-5; 7 nucleotides match TRBD1. The CDR3 totals 13 residues. The V gene end was trimmed by 6 bases and the J gene end by 3 bases; junction bases not matched to a gene: 4. The germline V gene has CDR1 SNHLY and CDR2 FYNNEI.

The V and J genes are TRBV19 and TRBJ2-7; 7 positions match TRBD2. The ends lost 6 bases at V and 2 bases at J; junction bases unmatched: 16. The germline CDR1 and CDR2 sequences are LNHDA and SQIVND (reference sequence). The CDR3 has 17 amino acids. The CDR3 coding sequence is TGTGCCAGTAGACCCTCAGGGAGGGGCCAGGGTACCTACGAGCAGTACTTC. Residues: CASRPSGRGQGTYEQYF.

The chain is built from TRBV6-5 and TRBJ2-1, with D uncertain. The CDR3 consists of 15 residues. Germline CDR1 and CDR2: MNHEY and SVGAGI. The germline V and J ends were trimmed by 0 bases and 6 bases, with 12 bases remaining between them. This chain's CDR3 is CASSYSNPQVNEQFF. CDR3 DNA sequence: TGTGCCAGCAGTTACTCAAACCCGCAGGTCAATGAGCAGTTCTTC.

The rearrangement joins TRBV2 to TRBJ2-1, with 8 bases fitting TRBD2. After removal of 8 bases from V and 6 bases from J, the junction contained 6 bases not matched to a gene. The CDR3 has 13 amino acids. Germline-derived CDR1 and CDR2 are SNHLY and FYNNEI. As DNA, the CDR3 is TGTGCCAGCGGACGGGAGGGTGGCAATGAGCAGTTCTTC. Its protein is CASGREGGNEQFF.

The chain couples TRBV7-3 to TRBJ1-5, with 8 bases aligning to TRBD1. The CDR3 has 17 residues. Germline V CDR1 and CDR2: SGHTA, FQGTGA. V trimming: 3 bases; J trimming: 2 bases; junction bases outside the gene matches: 9. In nucleotides, the CDR3 is TGTGCCAGCAGCTTCTATTGCAGGGGGCAAGGCAATCAGCCCCAGCATTTT. Its translation is CASSFYCRGQGNQPQHF.

The chain is built from TRBV9 and TRBJ2-5; the match to TRBD2 covers 10 bases. The CDR3 runs 18 residues. The ends lost 0 bases at V and 7 bases at J; junction bases unmatched: 15. CDR1 and CDR2 (germline): SGDLS, YYNGEE. CDR3 in amino acids: CASSVAERGGLVSGTQYF. The CDR3 DNA follows: TGTGCCAGCAGCGTAGCCGAGCGGGGGGGCCTCGTCTCGGGGACCCAGTACTTC.

The chain employs TRBV9 and TRBJ1-6; D remains ambiguous. This CDR3 has 15 amino acids. Looked up from germline, CDR1 is SGDLS and CDR2 is YYNGEE. The V gene lost 0 bases and the J gene lost 10 bases, with 14 bases spanning the gap. The CDR3 coding sequence is TGTGCCAGCAGCGTAGATCCAGCGCCTAGATCACCCCTCCACTTT. Protein sequence: CASSVDPAPRSPLHF.

This chain joins TRBV7-2 and TRBJ1-5, with 9 nucleotides matching TRBD1. Germline CDR1 is SGHTA and CDR2 is FQGNSA. V was pared by 8 bases and J by 1 base, with 3 bases of the junction left unmatched. The CDR3 length is 14 residues. CDR3 bases: TGTGCCAGCCAGGGACAGGGAAGCAATCAGCCCCAGCATTTT. It translates to CASQGQGSNQPQHF.

This clone came up a few times. The chain combines TRBV12-5 with TRBJ1-6, with no clear D. The CDR3 runs to 18 residues. Germline V gene data show CDR1 as LGHNT and CDR2 as FRNRAP. The V end lost 2 bases, the J end lost 1 base, and 15 bases lay between the germline ends. The CDR3: CASGLWSGIVSYNSPLHF. The CDR3 nucleotides read TGTGCTAGTGGTTTGTGGTCGGGAATTGTGTCCTATAATTCACCCCTCCACTTT.

This clone was detected a few times. The chain employs TRBV29-1 and TRBJ1-1; D is uncertain. The CDR3 spans 10 residues. CDR1 is SQVTM and CDR2 is ANQGSEA in the germline V gene. V shed 6 bases and J shed 5 bases, with 7 bases lying between them. Here the CDR3 DNA reads TGCAGCGTCGGGGAGACTGAAGCTTTCTTT. Translated, it gives CSVGETEAFF.

The chain combines TRBV27 with TRBJ2-1; a possible D gene is TRBD1 (5 bases). The germline V gene has CDR1 MNHEY and CDR2 SMNVEV (reference sequence). V gave up 6 bases and J gave up 0 bases, with 12 bases separating them. This CDR3 contains 15 residues. The CDR3 sequence: CASSPRGGSYNEQFF. The CDR3 region has the DNA TGTGCCAGCAGCCCAAGGGGTGGCTCCTACAATGAGCAGTTCTTC.

The chain links TRBV9 to TRBJ2-7; D possibly corresponds to TRBD2 (6 bases). Between the trimmed V and J ends, which lost 0 bases and 5 bases, there was a span of 15 bases. This CDR3 has 15 amino acids. Germline assignment: CDR1 SGDLS and CDR2 YYNGEE. CDR3 region: CASSVDLLRGDEQYF. CDR3 coding DNA: TGTGCCAGCAGCGTAGATCTGCTCCGCGGGGACGAGCAGTACTTC.

The V and J genes are TRBV28 and TRBJ2-7; 12 positions match TRBD1. With 6 bases clipped from V and 5 bases from J, the junction kept 11 bases outside the gene matches. The V gene's germline CDR1 is MDHEN and CDR2 SYDVKM. CDR3 length equals 16 residues. The CDR3 spells CASRPLPGQGANEQYF. DNA for the CDR3: TGTGCCAGCAGACCCCTTCCGGGACAGGGGGCGAACGAGCAGTACTTC.

The V and J genes are TRBV6-1 and TRBJ2-2; 9 nucleotides align to TRBD1. Germline trimming cut 10 bases from V and 0 bases from J; bases unmatched to any gene: 6. This CDR3 is built from 15 residues. CDR1 is MNHNS, CDR2 SASEGT, per germline. CDR3 sequence (DNA): TGTGCCACTCACCGGACAGGGGCGAACACCGGGGAGCTGTTTTTT. Encoded protein: CATHRTGANTGELFF.

The chain is built from TRBV18 and TRBJ1-2, with a possible D match to TRBD1 (5 bases). The germline V and J ends were trimmed by 1 base and 4 bases, with 7 bases remaining between them. The CDR3 loop spans 13 amino acids. Germline values: CDR1 KGHSH, CDR2 LQKENI. The CDR3 here is CASSPQGPYGYTF. CDR3 nucleotide sequence: TGTGCCAGCTCACCACAGGGGCCCTATGGCTACACCTTC.

The chain links TRBV13 to TRBJ2-7, with D unclear. The CDR3 consists of 15 residues. V gave up 1 base and J gave up 0 bases, with 10 bases separating them. Germline V gives CDR1 PRHDT, CDR2 FYEKMQ (reference sequence). This chain's CDR3 is CASSLELRSSYEQYF. DNA of the CDR3: TGTGCCAGCAGCTTAGAATTGCGGTCCTCCTACGAGCAGTACTTC. The full variable domain, rest sourced from reference TRBV13 and TRBJ2-7, is AAGVIQSPRHLIKEKRETATLKCYPIPRHDTVYWYQQGPGQDPQFLISFYEKMQSDKGSIPDRFSAQQFSDYHSELNMSSLELGDSALYFCASSLELRSSYEQYFGPGTRLTVT.

This clone was detected only a few times. J is TRBJ1-2 and V is TRBV30; weak D call: TRBD1 (5 bases). V was cut by 5 bases and J by 7 bases, with 23 bases left in between. The CDR3 runs 15 residues. CDR1 is GTSNPN, CDR2 SVGIG, per germline (reference sequence). The CDR3 is CAWFRGRIVSGGYTF. CDR3 coding DNA: TGTGCCTGGTTTAGGGGAAGAATAGTGTCGGGTGGCTACACCTTC.

The chain employs TRBV2 and TRBJ1-2, with D possibly TRBD1 on 5 matching bases. Deletions cut 3 bases from V and 7 bases from J, with 18 bases between. The CDR3 loop spans 15 amino acids. CDR1 and CDR2 from the germline V gene are SNHLY and FYNNEI. This CDR3 reads CASSDRGWGVAGYTF. The CDR3 nucleotides read TGTGCCAGCAGTGATCGAGGGTGGGGGGTGGCTGGCTACACCTTC.

The gene calls are TRBV7-3 and TRBJ2-7; tentatively, D is TRBD2 (5 bases). V lost 4 bases, J lost 6 bases, and 16 bases lay in between. Germline CDR1 is SGHTA and CDR2 is FQGTGA. CDR3 length: 14 residues. The CDR3 sequence is CASSSQRRFREQYF. CDR3 sequence (DNA): TGTGCCAGCAGCTCTCAACGGAGGTTTCGCGAGCAGTACTTC.

The chain uses TRBV6-5 and TRBJ1-5; D might be TRBD1 (5 bases). This CDR3 contains 13 residues. V lost 4 bases and J lost 3, with 7 bases in between. The germline gives CDR1 MNHEY, CDR2 SVGAGI. CDR3 coding DNA: TGTGCCAGCAGTTCGGGACTCAATCAGCCCCAGCATTTT. This sequence encodes CASSSGLNQPQHF.

V gene TRBV5-1 combines with J gene TRBJ1-3, with D perhaps matching TRBD1 (5 bases). The CDR3 sequence is 20 residues long. CDR1 is SGHRS and CDR2 is YFSETQ in the germline V gene. The V end was cut by 3 bases, the J end by 0 bases, with 25 bases between. CDR3: CASSSLPQGTGSVSGNTIYF. CDR3 in DNA: TGCGCCAGCAGCTCCCTCCCCCAGGGAACCGGTTCGGTCTCTGGAAACACCATATATTTT.

The rearrangement uses TRBV6-1 and TRBJ2-3; D may be TRBD2 (6 bases). The CDR3 extends over 15 amino acids. Trimming removed 2 bases at V and 6 bases at J, with 15 bases between. The V gene's germline CDR1 is MNHNS and CDR2 SASEGT. The CDR3 protein is CASSEYGGGRDTQYF. CDR3 DNA: TGTGCCAGCAGTGAATATGGAGGAGGGAGGGATACGCAGTATTTT.

This clone was recorded once. The genes are TRBV19 and TRBJ2-2; 9 bases agree with TRBD2. With 5 bases clipped from V and 4 bases from J, the junction kept 2 bases outside the gene matches. The CDR3 loop spans 14 amino acids. The germline CDR1 and CDR2 sequences are LNHDA and SQIVND (reference sequence). This CDR3 reads CASSGGGATGELFF. Here the CDR3 DNA reads TGTGCCAGTAGTGGCGGGGGGGCCACCGGGGAGCTGTTTTTT. The full variable domain, with the rest looked up from reference TRBV19 and TRBJ2-2, is DGGITQSPKYLFRKEGQNVTLSCEQNLNHDAMYWYRQDPGQGLRLIYYSQIVNDFQKGDIAEGYSVSREKKESFPLTVTSAQKNPTAFYLCASSGGGATGELFFGEGSRLTVL.

The chain links TRBV5-6 to TRBJ1-2; the D gene is possibly TRBD1 (5 bases). Germline loops: CDR1 SGHDT, CDR2 YYEEEE. V gave up 4 bases and J gave up 3 bases, with 16 bases separating them. This CDR3 is 15 amino acids long. CDR3 nucleotide sequence: TGTGCCAGCAGCCCCACCTGGACACCTTACTATGGCTACACCTTC. Its translation: CASSPTWTPYYGYTF.

This chain uses TRBV7-6 with TRBJ1-5; the D gene is possibly TRBD1 (5 bases). Germline CDR1 reads SGHVS; CDR2 reads FNYEAQ. The germline V and J ends were trimmed by 0 bases and 2 bases, with 8 bases remaining between them. There are 15 residues in the CDR3. The CDR3, as DNA: TGTGCCAGCAGCTTAGCGGGGGGTCGCAATCAGCCCCAGCATTTT. It translates to CASSLAGGRNQPQHF.

The CDR3 here is CASSQDLGSGYTF. The CDR3 DNA follows: TGTGCCAGCTCACAAGACCTAGGAAGTGGCTACACCTTC. The chain combines TRBV18 with TRBJ1-2; D remains unclear. CDR3 length: 13 amino acids. Germline V lookup: CDR1 KGHSH, CDR2 LQKENI. Trimming pared 4 bases from V and 7 bases from J, leaving 13 bases between.

This clone was recorded once. In DNA, the CDR3 is TGTGCCAGCAGCGTAGAAGGGAGTGTGGTCAATGAGCAGTTCTTC. Its protein product is CASSVEGSVVNEQFF. This chain connects TRBV9 to TRBJ2-1; possibly TRBD2 for D (5 bases). The germline V gene has CDR1 SGDLS and CDR2 YYNGEE. The CDR3 is 15 amino acids. Deletions cut 0 bases from V and 6 bases from J, with 13 bases between.